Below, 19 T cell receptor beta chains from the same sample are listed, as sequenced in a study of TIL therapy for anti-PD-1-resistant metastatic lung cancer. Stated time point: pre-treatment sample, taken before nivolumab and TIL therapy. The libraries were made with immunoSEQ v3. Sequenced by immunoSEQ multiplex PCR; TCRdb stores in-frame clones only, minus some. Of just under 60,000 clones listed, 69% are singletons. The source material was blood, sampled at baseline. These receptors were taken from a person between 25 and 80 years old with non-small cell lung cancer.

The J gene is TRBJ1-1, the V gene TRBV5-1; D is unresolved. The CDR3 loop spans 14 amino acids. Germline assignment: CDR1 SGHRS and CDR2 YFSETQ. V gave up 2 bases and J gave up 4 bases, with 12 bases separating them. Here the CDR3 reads CASSLTISSTEAFF. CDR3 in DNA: TGCGCCAGCAGCTTAACAATTTCGAGCACTGAAGCTTTCTTT.

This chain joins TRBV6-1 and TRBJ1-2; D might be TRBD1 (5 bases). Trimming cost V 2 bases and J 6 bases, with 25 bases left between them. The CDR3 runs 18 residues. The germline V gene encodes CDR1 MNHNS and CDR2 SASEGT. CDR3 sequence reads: CASSEKGYMGDLGDGYTF. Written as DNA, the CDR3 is TGTGCCAGCAGTGAAAAAGGCTATATGGGGGACCTCGGAGATGGCTACACCTTC.

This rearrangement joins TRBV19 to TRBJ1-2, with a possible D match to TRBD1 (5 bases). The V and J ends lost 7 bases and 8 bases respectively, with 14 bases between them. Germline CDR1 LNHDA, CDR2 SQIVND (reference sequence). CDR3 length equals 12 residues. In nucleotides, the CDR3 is TGTGCCAGTAAGACAGCCCTGGGGGGCTACACCTTC. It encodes CASKTALGGYTF.

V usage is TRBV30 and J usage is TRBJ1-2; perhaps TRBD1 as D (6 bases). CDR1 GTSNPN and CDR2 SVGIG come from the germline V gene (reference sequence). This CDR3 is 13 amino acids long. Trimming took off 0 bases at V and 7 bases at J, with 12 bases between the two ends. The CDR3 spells CAWSVRGLSGYTF. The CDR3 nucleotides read TGTGCCTGGAGTGTACGGGGGCTGTCTGGCTACACCTTC.

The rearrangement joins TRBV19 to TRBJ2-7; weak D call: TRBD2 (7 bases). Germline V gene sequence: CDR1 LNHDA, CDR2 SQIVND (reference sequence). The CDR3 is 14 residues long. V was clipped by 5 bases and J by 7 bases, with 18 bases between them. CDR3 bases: TGTGCCAGTAGTCGTACCGGGGGCGGGGGAGAGCAGTACTTC. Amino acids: CASSRTGGGGEQYF.

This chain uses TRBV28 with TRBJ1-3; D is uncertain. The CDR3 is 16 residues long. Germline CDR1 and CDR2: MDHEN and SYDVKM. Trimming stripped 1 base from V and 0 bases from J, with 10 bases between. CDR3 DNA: TGTGCCAGCAGTTTATTCGGCAGACTCTCTGGAAACACCATATATTTT. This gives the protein CASSLFGRLSGNTIYF.

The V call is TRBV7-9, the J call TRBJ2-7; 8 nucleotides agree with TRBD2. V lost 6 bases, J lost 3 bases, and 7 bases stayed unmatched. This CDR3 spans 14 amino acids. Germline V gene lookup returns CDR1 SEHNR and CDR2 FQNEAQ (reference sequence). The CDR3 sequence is CASRPREGLYEQYF. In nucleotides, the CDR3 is TGTGCCAGCAGGCCTCGGGAGGGCCTCTACGAGCAGTACTTC.

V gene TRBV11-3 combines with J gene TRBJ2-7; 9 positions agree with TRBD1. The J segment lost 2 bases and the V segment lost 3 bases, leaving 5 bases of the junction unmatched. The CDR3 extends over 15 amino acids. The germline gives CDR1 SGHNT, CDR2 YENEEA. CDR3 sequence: CASSLTGGIPYEQYF. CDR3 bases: TGTGCCAGCAGCTTGACAGGGGGAATACCCTACGAGCAGTACTTC.

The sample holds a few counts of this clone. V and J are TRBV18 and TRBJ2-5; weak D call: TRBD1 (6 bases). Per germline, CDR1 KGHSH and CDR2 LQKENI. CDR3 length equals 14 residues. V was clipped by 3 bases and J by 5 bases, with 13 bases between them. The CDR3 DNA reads TGTGCCAGCTCACCGCTAGGGGGTAGGGAGACCCAGTACTTC. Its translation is CASSPLGGRETQYF. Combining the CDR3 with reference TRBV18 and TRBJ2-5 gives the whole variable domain NAGVMQNPRHLVRRRGQEARLRCSPMKGHSHVYWYRQLPEEGLKFMVYLQKENIIDESGMPKERFSAEFPKEGPSILRIQQVVRGDSAAYFCASSPLGGRETQYFGPGTRLLVL.

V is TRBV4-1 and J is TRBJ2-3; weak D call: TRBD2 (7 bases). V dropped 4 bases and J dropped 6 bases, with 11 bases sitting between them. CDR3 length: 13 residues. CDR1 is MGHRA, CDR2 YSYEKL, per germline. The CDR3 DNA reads TGCGCCAGCAGCCCCGGGGGGCAGGATACGCAGTATTTT. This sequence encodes CASSPGGQDTQYF.

The CDR3 sequence: CASSQTATYEQYF. DNA for the CDR3: TGTGCCAGCAGCCAAACAGCCACCTACGAGCAGTACTTC. The V gene is TRBV2, the J gene TRBJ2-7; D not resolved. V lost 6 bases and J lost 2, with 11 bases in between. The V gene's germline CDR1 is SNHLY and CDR2 FYNNEI. CDR3 length: 13 amino acids.

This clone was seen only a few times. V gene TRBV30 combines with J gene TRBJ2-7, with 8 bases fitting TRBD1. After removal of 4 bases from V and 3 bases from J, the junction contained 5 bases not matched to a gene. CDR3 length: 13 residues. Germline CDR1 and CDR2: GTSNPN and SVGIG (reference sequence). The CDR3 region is CAWNPGQGYEQYF. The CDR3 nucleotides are TGTGCCTGGAATCCCGGACAGGGCTACGAGCAGTACTTC.

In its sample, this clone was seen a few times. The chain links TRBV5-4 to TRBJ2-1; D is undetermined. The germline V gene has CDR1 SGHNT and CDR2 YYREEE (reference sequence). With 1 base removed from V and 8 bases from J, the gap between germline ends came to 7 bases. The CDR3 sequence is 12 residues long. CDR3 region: CASSLIAYEQFF. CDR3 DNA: TGTGCCAGCAGCTTGATCGCCTATGAGCAGTTCTTC.

The CDR3, as DNA: TGTGCCATCAGGGACAGGGATGATGACACTGAAGCTTTCTTT. It codes for CAIRDRDDDTEAFF. The chain links TRBV10-3 to TRBJ1-1; TRBD1 agrees at 8 bases. Germline CDR1 and CDR2: ENHRY and SYGVKD. The CDR3 sequence is 14 residues long. V lost 6 bases and J lost 3; bases outside the gene matches: 6.

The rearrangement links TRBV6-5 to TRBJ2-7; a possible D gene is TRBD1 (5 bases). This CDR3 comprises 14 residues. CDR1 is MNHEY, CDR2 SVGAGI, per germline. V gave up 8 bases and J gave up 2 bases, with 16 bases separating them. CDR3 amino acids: CASALTAGTYEQYF. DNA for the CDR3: TGTGCCAGCGCATTGACAGCCGGTACCTACGAGCAGTACTTC.

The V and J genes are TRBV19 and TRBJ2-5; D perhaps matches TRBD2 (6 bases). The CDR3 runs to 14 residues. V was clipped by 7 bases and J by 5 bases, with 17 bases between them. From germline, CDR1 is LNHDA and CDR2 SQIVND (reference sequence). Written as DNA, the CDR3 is TGTGCCAGTACTGACGGCGGGGCTGGGGAGACCCAGTACTTC. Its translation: CASTDGGAGETQYF.

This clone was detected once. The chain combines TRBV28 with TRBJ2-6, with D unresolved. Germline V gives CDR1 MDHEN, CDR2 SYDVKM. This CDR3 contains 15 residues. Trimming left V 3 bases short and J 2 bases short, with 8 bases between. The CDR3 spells CASSLIGAGANVLTF. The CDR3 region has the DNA TGTGCCAGCAGTTTGATTGGGGCTGGGGCCAACGTCCTGACTTTC.

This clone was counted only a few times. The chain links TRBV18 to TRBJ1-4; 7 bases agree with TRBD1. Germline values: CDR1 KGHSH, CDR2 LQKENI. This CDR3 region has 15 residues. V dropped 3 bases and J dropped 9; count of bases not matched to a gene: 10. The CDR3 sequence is CASSPIQGTGQKLFF. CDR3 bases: TGTGCCAGCTCACCCATACAGGGGACGGGACAAAAACTGTTTTTT. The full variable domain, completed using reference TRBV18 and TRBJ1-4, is NAGVMQNPRHLVRRRGQEARLRCSPMKGHSHVYWYRQLPEEGLKFMVYLQKENIIDESGMPKERFSAEFPKEGPSILRIQQVVRGDSAAYFCASSPIQGTGQKLFFGSGTQLSVL.

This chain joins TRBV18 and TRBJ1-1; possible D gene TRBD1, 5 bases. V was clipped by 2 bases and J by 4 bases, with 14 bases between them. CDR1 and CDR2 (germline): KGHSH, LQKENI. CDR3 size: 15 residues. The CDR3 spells CASSPSGTRITEAFF. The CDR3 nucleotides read TGTGCCAGCTCACCATCGGGGACGCGGATCACTGAAGCTTTCTTT.